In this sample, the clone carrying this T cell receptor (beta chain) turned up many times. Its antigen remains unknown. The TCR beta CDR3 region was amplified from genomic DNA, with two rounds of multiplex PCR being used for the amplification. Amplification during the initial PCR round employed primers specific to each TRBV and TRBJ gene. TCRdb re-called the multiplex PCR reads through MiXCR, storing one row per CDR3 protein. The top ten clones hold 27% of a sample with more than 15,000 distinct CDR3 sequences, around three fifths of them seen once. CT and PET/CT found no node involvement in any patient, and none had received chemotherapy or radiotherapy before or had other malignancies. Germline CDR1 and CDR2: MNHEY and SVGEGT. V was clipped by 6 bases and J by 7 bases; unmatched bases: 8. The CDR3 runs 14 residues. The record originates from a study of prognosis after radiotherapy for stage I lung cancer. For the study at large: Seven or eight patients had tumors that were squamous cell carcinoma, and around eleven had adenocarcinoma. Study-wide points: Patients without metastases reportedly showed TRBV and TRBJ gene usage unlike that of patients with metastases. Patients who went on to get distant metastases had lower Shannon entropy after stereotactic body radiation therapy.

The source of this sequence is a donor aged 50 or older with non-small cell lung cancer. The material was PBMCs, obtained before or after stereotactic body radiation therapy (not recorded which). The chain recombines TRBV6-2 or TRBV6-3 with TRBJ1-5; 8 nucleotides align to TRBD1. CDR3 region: CASSGQGARQPQHF. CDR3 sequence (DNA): TGTGCCAGCAGCGGACAGGGAGCCCGGCAGCCCCAGCATTTT.